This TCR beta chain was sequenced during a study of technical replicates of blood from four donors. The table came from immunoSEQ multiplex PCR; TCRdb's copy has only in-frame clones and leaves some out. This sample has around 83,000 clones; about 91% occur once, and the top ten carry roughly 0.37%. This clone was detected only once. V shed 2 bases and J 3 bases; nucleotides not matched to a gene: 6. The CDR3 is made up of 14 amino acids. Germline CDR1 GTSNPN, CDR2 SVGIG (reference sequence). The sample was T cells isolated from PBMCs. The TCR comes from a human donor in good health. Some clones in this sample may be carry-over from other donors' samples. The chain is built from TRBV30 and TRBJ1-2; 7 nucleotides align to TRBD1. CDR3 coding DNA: TGTGCCTGGAGTACCACAGGGGTGGACTATGGCTACACCTTC. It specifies CAWSTTGVDYGYTF. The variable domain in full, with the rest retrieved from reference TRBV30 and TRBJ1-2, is SQTIHQWPATLVQPVGSPLSLECTVEGTSNPNLYWYRQAAGRGLQLLFYSVGIGQISSEVPQNLSASRPQDRQFILSSKKLLLSDSGFYLCAWSTTGVDYGYTFGSGTRLTVV.